The source of this T cell receptor (beta chain) is a study of regulatory T cells in long-lasting Graves disease. Overall study context: Duration of antithyroid drug therapy among newly diagnosed Graves' patients was under 3 months.

This clonotype showed up many times. Time point described: newly diagnosed GD, antithyroid drugs for less than 3 months. From RNA extracted from PBMCs, the TCR library was made. Criteria from the American Thyroid Association guidelines were applied to diagnose Graves' disease. Arm-PCR of CDR3 regions and iRepertoire HTBI primers were the basis on which TCR beta libraries were built. Each CDR3 protein is one row after TCRdb ran MiXCR on the multiplex PCR reads. The sample holds approximately 390,000 distinct CDR3 sequences, 15% to 20% seen once. The same sample was also used in a study of T cells in Graves' hyperthyroidism and ophthalmopathy.

The specimen was peripheral blood mononuclear cells (PBMCs), collected at new diagnosis, from a patient treated with antithyroid drugs. The sequence came from a woman in her late teens or twenties with Graves disease.

CDR3 DNA: TGTGCCAGCAACGACGACAGGGGGAATCAGCCCCAGCATTTT. It is translated as CASNDDRGNQPQHF. The V gene is TRBV5-8, the J gene TRBJ1-5, with 9 bases that match TRBD1. V was clipped by 6 bases and J by 4 bases; unmatched bases: 5. CDR1 SGHTS and CDR2 YDEGEE come from the germline V gene. The CDR3 runs to 14 residues.